Listed below are T cell receptor beta chains from one sample, sequenced in a study of shared clonotypes between healthy human individuals. Method: immunoSEQ multiplex PCR; TCRdb's copy keeps in-frame clones and lacks some. The sample has approximately 720,000 clones, around 90% seen once. Sequenced sample: naive CD8+ T cells sorted from blood. These receptors all come from a man under 40 in good health. The CDR3 runs from the conserved cysteine through the conserved F or W. The D gene is left open where the match is weak. Not every row has a clone size; where given, it reads once, few, many or a size class.

>-|TRBV6-5|TRBJ1-2|-
TGTGCCAGCAGTTACTCGGCCAGCTCCTCCTATGGCTACACCTTC
CASSYSASSSYGYTF
>once|TRBV27|TRBJ1-4|-
TGTGCCAGCAGTTTCATAAAGACGGGGGCAACTAATGAAAAACTGTTTTTT
CASSFIKTGATNEKLFF
>-|TRBV5-1|TRBJ1-3|-
TGCGCCAGCAGCCCTCGGACACTTCTAGCCTGGGACACCATATATTTT
CASSPRTLLAWDTIYF
>once|TRBV7-8|TRBJ2-1|-
TGTGCCAGCAGCCAGGGGATCCAATCCCGTGATGAGCAGTTCTTC
CASSQGIQSRDEQFF
>-|TRBV18|TRBJ2-7|-
TGTGCCAGCTCACAACACGCAGGGGACGAGCAGTACTTC
CASSQHAGDEQYF
>-|TRBV18|TRBJ2-2|TRBD1
TGTGCCAGCTCACCCACCGGGACAGGGCGTACCGGGGAGCTGTTTTTT
CASSPTGTGRTGELFF
>-|TRBV11-3|TRBJ2-1|-
TGTGCCAGCAGCTTACGGGCGGGACTCAATGAGCAGTTCTTC
CASSLRAGLNEQFF
>-|TRBV5-1|TRBJ2-3|-
TGCGCCAGCAGCTTGCTTACTTGGGAAGATACGCAGTATTTT
CASSLLTWEDTQYF
>-|TRBV7-2|TRBJ2-7|TRBD2
TGTGCCAGCAGCCATCGAGCGGGAGGTGAAGAGCAGTACTTC
CASSHRAGGEEQYF
>-|TRBV7-9|TRBJ2-7|-
TGTGCCAGCAGCTTAGATAGCTCCTACGAGCAGTACTTC
CASSLDSSYEQYF
>-|TRBV2|TRBJ2-1|-
TGTGCCAGTAGACGTCCTCCCTTCAATGAGCAGTTCTTC
CASRRPPFNEQFF
>-|TRBV28|TRBJ2-7|-
TGTGCCAGCAGACTTAGTACCCCCATGCACGAGCAGTACTTC
CASRLSTPMHEQYF
>few|TRBV4-2|TRBJ2-6|-
TGTGCCAGCAGCCAAGAGGAAGGGGTCGGGGCCAACGTCCTGACTTTC
CASSQEEGVGANVLTF
>-|TRBV7-2|TRBJ2-1|-
TGTGCCAGCAGCTTAGTTATCGGGAGCCCCTACAATGAGCAGTTCTTC
CASSLVIGSPYNEQFF
>-|TRBV14|TRBJ1-2|-
TGTGCCAGCAGCCAAGGTCGGGGGGGATATGGCTACACCTTC
CASSQGRGGYGYTF
>-|TRBV11-2|TRBJ1-1|TRBD1
TGTGCCAGCAGCTTAGGACAGGGGTGGGCTGAAGCTTTCTTT
CASSLGQGWAEAFF
>-|TRBV7-9|TRBJ2-3|-
TGTGCCAGCAGCCCTTACGGGCAAGATACGCAGTATTTT
CASSPYGQDTQYF
>-|TRBV5-6|TRBJ2-5|-
TGTGCCAGCAGCTGGGACCGGGACAACCAAGAGACCCAGTACTTC
CASSWDRDNQETQYF
>-|TRBV9|TRBJ2-2|TRBD2
TGTGCCAGCACGGGGGGGGCCAGCACCGGGGAGCTGTTTTTT
CASTGGASTGELFF
>-|TRBV28|TRBJ2-1|-
TGTGCCAGCAGTTTCCGACCGAACAATGAGCAGTTCTTC
CASSFRPNNEQFF
>-|TRBV30|TRBJ2-7|-
TGTGCCTGGACGAGGACCGGCGAGCAGTACTTC
CAWTRTGEQYF